These T cell receptor beta chains were read from a single sample in a study of CD4 and CD8 cells across lung adenocarcinoma regions. TCRdb reprocessed the PCR reads with MiXCR, giving one entry per CDR3 protein. The sample records about 4,600 distinct CDR3 sequences, just over 45% being singletons. The sample taken for sequencing was CD4+ T cells from the margin of a lung tumor. The receptors stem from a female donor with lung adenocarcinoma. The CD4 and CD8 labels of this study may be unreliable. Both conserved end residues are part of each CDR3. The order of the fields is clone size, J gene, D gene, V gene, CDR3 DNA, CDR3 protein. D genes are given only for firm matches. A clone size is listed for some rows: how often the clone was seen (once, few, many), or a class if it is expanded.

clone size: medium-sized
J gene: TRBJ1-2
D gene: .
V gene: TRBV6-1
CDR3 DNA: TGTGCCAGCAGGGGAAAGACAGGCCCGGGCGGCTACACCTTC
CDR3 protein: CASRGKTGPGGYTF

clone size: .
J gene: TRBJ2-5
D gene: TRBD2
V gene: TRBV6-5
CDR3 DNA: TGTGCCAGCAGTTACCCGGGGGGGGGTCGGGAGACCCAGTACTTC
CDR3 protein: CASSYPGGGRETQYF

clone size: .
J gene: TRBJ1-2
D gene: .
V gene: TRBV6-5
CDR3 DNA: TGTGCCAGCAGTTCAGGGTTAGGCTACACCTTC
CDR3 protein: CASSSGLGYTF

clone size: few
J gene: TRBJ2-2
D gene: .
V gene: TRBV12-3/TRBV12-4
CDR3 DNA: TGTGCCAGCAGTTTAGTATTCGGGGAGCTGTTTTTT
CDR3 protein: CASSLVFGELFF

clone size: large
J gene: TRBJ2-1
D gene: TRBD2
V gene: TRBV6-5
CDR3 DNA: TGTGCCAGCAGTTATCGGGGGAGGGTCCTCAATGAGCAGTTCTTC
CDR3 protein: CASSYRGRVLNEQFF

clone size: once
J gene: TRBJ1-6
D gene: .
V gene: TRBV6-1
CDR3 DNA: TGTGCCAGCAGTGAAGTAGGGTTGAGCTCCTATAATTCACCCCTCCACTTT
CDR3 protein: CASSEVGLSSYNSPLHF

clone size: .
J gene: TRBJ2-3
D gene: .
V gene: TRBV27
CDR3 DNA: TGTGCCAGCAGTTTCAGACTGCACACAGAGACGCAGTATTTC
CDR3 protein: CASSFRLHTETQYF

clone size: once
J gene: TRBJ2-7
D gene: TRBD2
V gene: TRBV6-1
CDR3 DNA: TGTGCCAGCAGGCGCGGACTAGCGGGAAGCTCCTACGAGCAGTACTTC
CDR3 protein: CASRRGLAGSSYEQYF

clone size: .
J gene: TRBJ1-1
D gene: .
V gene: TRBV11-2
CDR3 DNA: TGTGCCAGCAGCCCGATACTAAATGGGGTTGGCACTGAAGCTTTCTTT
CDR3 protein: CASSPILNGVGTEAFF

clone size: medium-sized
J gene: TRBJ2-2
D gene: TRBD2
V gene: TRBV12-3/TRBV12-4
CDR3 DNA: TGTGCCAGCAGCGAAAGGACTAGCGGCTACACCGGGGAGCTGTTTTTT
CDR3 protein: CASSERTSGYTGELFF

clone size: .
J gene: TRBJ2-3
D gene: .
V gene: TRBV27
CDR3 DNA: TGTGCCAGCAGTTTGTTACGGAGGGCGGAAACAGAGACGCAGTATTTT
CDR3 protein: CASSLLRRAETETQYF

clone size: .
J gene: TRBJ2-1
D gene: TRBD2
V gene: TRBV6-2/TRBV6-3
CDR3 DNA: TGTGCCAGCAGATACACTAGCGGGAGGGAGAGCTCCTACAATGAGCAGTTCTTC
CDR3 protein: CASRYTSGRESSYNEQFF

clone size: once
J gene: TRBJ1-2
D gene: .
V gene: TRBV6-5
CDR3 DNA: TGTGCCAGCAGTACTCGACAGAGCGGCTACACCTTC
CDR3 protein: CASSTRQSGYTF

clone size: medium-sized
J gene: TRBJ2-3
D gene: .
V gene: TRBV27
CDR3 DNA: TGTGCCAGCAGATTGTCTAGCACAGATACGCAGTATTTT
CDR3 protein: CASRLSSTDTQYF

clone size: large
J gene: TRBJ2-1
D gene: TRBD2
V gene: TRBV6-5
CDR3 DNA: TGTGCCAGCAGTGTCCCGAGTAGTTTTCTAGCGGCCCAAAAGGACTCCTACAATGAGCAGTTCTTC
CDR3 protein: CASSVPSSFLAAQKDSYNEQFF

clone size: medium-sized
J gene: TRBJ1-3
D gene: .
V gene: TRBV27
CDR3 DNA: TGTGCCAGCAGTGGAAGTTCGGGGGCTGCCGGAAACACCATATATTTT
CDR3 protein: CASSGSSGAAGNTIYF

clone size: .
J gene: TRBJ2-4
D gene: .
V gene: TRBV6-1
CDR3 DNA: TGTGCCAGCGCCGGACTAGGGGGAGAAGCCCGAAACATTCAGTACTTC
CDR3 protein: CASAGLGGEARNIQYF

clone size: .
J gene: TRBJ2-1
D gene: .
V gene: TRBV28
CDR3 DNA: TGTGCCAGCAGTTTAGGGAGATCCTACAATGAGCAGTTCTTC
CDR3 protein: CASSLGRSYNEQFF

clone size: medium-sized
J gene: TRBJ2-1
D gene: .
V gene: TRBV4-1
CDR3 DNA: TGCGCCAGCAGCCAAGAACGTAATCGGCCGGAATACAATGAGCAGTTCTTC
CDR3 protein: CASSQERNRPEYNEQFF

clone size: few
J gene: TRBJ1-2
D gene: .
V gene: TRBV12-3/TRBV12-4
CDR3 DNA: TGTGCCAGCAGCCCCCGGATAAGCGATGGCTACACCTTC
CDR3 protein: CASSPRISDGYTF

clone size: .
J gene: TRBJ2-2
D gene: .
V gene: TRBV12-3/TRBV12-4
CDR3 DNA: TGTGCCAGCAGTTCGGCTGGGAGCACCGGGACGCTGTTTTTT
CDR3 protein: CASSSAGSTGTLFF

clone size: .
J gene: TRBJ2-3
D gene: .
V gene: TRBV6-5
CDR3 DNA: TGTGCCAGGGGTTACTGGATGGGTCCCAAAGATACGCAGTATTTT
CDR3 protein: CARGYWMGPKDTQYF

clone size: .
J gene: TRBJ2-4
D gene: .
V gene: TRBV9
CDR3 DNA: TGTGCCAGCAGCGTAGGAAAGGGTTGGGAAAACATTCAGTACTTC
CDR3 protein: CASSVGKGWENIQYF

clone size: .
J gene: TRBJ2-4
D gene: TRBD2
V gene: TRBV7-8
CDR3 DNA: TGTGCCAGCAGCTTGACTAGCGGGAACTACAATGAGCAGTACTTC
CDR3 protein: CASSLTSGNYNEQYF

clone size: .
J gene: TRBJ2-3
D gene: TRBD1
V gene: TRBV5-1
CDR3 DNA: TGCGCCAGCAGCTTGGGGACAGGGGGCGCCGGAAGGACAGATACGCAGTATTTT
CDR3 protein: CASSLGTGGAGRTDTQYF

clone size: .
J gene: TRBJ2-4
D gene: TRBD1
V gene: TRBV27
CDR3 DNA: TGTGCCAGCAGCCTTTCCAGGGGGCCTAGCATTCAGTACTTC
CDR3 protein: CASSLSRGPSIQYF

clone size: .
J gene: TRBJ1-4
D gene: TRBD1
V gene: TRBV5-1
CDR3 DNA: TGCGCCAGCAGCCCATCGGGACAGGGGAATGAAAAACTGTTTTTT
CDR3 protein: CASSPSGQGNEKLFF

clone size: .
J gene: TRBJ2-5
D gene: .
V gene: TRBV27
CDR3 DNA: TGTGCCAGCAGTTTAAACGGACAAGAGACCCAGTACTTC
CDR3 protein: CASSLNGQETQYF

clone size: .
J gene: TRBJ2-3
D gene: .
V gene: TRBV6-1
CDR3 DNA: TGTGCCAGCAGTGAAAGGGGAGGCACAGATACGCAGTATTTT
CDR3 protein: CASSERGGTDTQYF

clone size: .
J gene: TRBJ2-7
D gene: .
V gene: TRBV7-2
CDR3 DNA: TGTGCCAGCAGCCCCGGGGCGGGGGCGTTGCAGTACTTC
CDR3 protein: CASSPGAGALQYF

clone size: medium-sized
J gene: TRBJ1-1
D gene: .
V gene: TRBV6-1
CDR3 DNA: TGTGCCAGCAGCGGCCCCCTGGGGGACACTGAAGCTTTCTTT
CDR3 protein: CASSGPLGDTEAFF

clone size: medium-sized
J gene: TRBJ2-3
D gene: .
V gene: TRBV27
CDR3 DNA: TGTGCCAGCAGTTTGAGCGGCTGGAGCACAGATACGCAGTATTTT
CDR3 protein: CASSLSGWSTDTQYF

clone size: .
J gene: TRBJ1-6
D gene: .
V gene: TRBV6-4
CDR3 DNA: TGTGCCAGCAGTGACAATTCACCCCTCCACTTT
CDR3 protein: CASSDNSPLHF

clone size: few
J gene: TRBJ2-7
D gene: .
V gene: TRBV6-5
CDR3 DNA: TGTGCCAGCAGTTATGGGCGGGATGGGTACGAGCAGTACTTC
CDR3 protein: CASSYGRDGYEQYF

clone size: medium-sized
J gene: TRBJ1-2
D gene: .
V gene: TRBV11-2
CDR3 DNA: TGTGCCAGCAGCGCGGACAGCCACCTAAGATCTACCTTC
CDR3 protein: CASSADSHLRSTF

clone size: .
J gene: TRBJ2-3
D gene: .
V gene: TRBV14
CDR3 DNA: TGTGCCAGCAGCCGACGTCTCTGTCATACGCAGTATTTT
CDR3 protein: CASSRRLCHTQYF

clone size: medium-sized
J gene: TRBJ2-3
D gene: .
V gene: TRBV11-2
CDR3 DNA: TGTGCCAGCAGCTTAGGGGGTCTGGGTTTGGGAGATACGCAGTATTTT
CDR3 protein: CASSLGGLGLGDTQYF

clone size: medium-sized
J gene: TRBJ2-7
D gene: TRBD2
V gene: TRBV25-1
CDR3 DNA: TGTGCCAGCAGTACCCCTTCGAGCGGGAGGGCCCGGAACGAGCAGTACTTC
CDR3 protein: CASSTPSSGRARNEQYF

clone size: .
J gene: TRBJ2-7
D gene: .
V gene: TRBV6-1
CDR3 DNA: TGTGCCAGCCGATCATTTAGGGCCTATGTCTACGAGCAGTACTTC
CDR3 protein: CASRSFRAYVYEQYF

clone size: .
J gene: TRBJ2-1
D gene: .
V gene: TRBV6-1
CDR3 DNA: TGTGCCAGCAACAGGGGGGGGGAGGGCAATGAGCAGTTCTTC
CDR3 protein: CASNRGGEGNEQFF

clone size: medium-sized
J gene: TRBJ2-1
D gene: .
V gene: TRBV11-2
CDR3 DNA: TGTGCCAGCAGCTTAGCTTCGTACAATGAGCAGTTCTTC
CDR3 protein: CASSLASYNEQFF

clone size: large
J gene: TRBJ2-1
D gene: TRBD2
V gene: TRBV6-1
CDR3 DNA: TGTGCCAGCAGAGACCTAGGGAGGGGCCTCTACAATGAGCAGTTCTTC
CDR3 protein: CASRDLGRGLYNEQFF

clone size: .
J gene: TRBJ2-1
D gene: TRBD2
V gene: TRBV6-5
CDR3 DNA: TGTGCCAGCAGTTTGGGGGGGAGGCAGTTCTTC
CDR3 protein: CASSLGGRQFF

clone size: .
J gene: TRBJ2-5
D gene: .
V gene: TRBV11-1
CDR3 DNA: TGTGCCAGCAGCTTACGGCCCACAGAGACCCAGTACTTC
CDR3 protein: CASSLRPTETQYF

clone size: large
J gene: TRBJ2-5
D gene: .
V gene: TRBV6-1
CDR3 DNA: TGTGCCAGCAGTGAACTGATCCCGAAGCAGTACTTC
CDR3 protein: CASSELIPKQYF

clone size: .
J gene: TRBJ2-3
D gene: TRBD1
V gene: TRBV12-3/TRBV12-4
CDR3 DNA: TGTGCCAGCAGCCGCCCCCACCCGACAGGGTGGGCAGATACGCAGTATTTT
CDR3 protein: CASSRPHPTGWADTQYF

clone size: .
J gene: TRBJ2-6
D gene: .
V gene: TRBV5-1
CDR3 DNA: TGCGCCAGCAGCCTCCAGCCTCAGGGAACCGGGGCCAACGTCCTGACTTTC
CDR3 protein: CASSLQPQGTGANVLTF

clone size: .
J gene: TRBJ1-2
D gene: TRBD1
V gene: TRBV6-1
CDR3 DNA: TGTGCCAGCAGAGACAGGGTGGGCTATGGCTACACCTTC
CDR3 protein: CASRDRVGYGYTF

clone size: .
J gene: TRBJ2-3
D gene: .
V gene: TRBV7-3
CDR3 DNA: TGTGCCAGCAGCTTACGGGGCGGGGTAACAGATACGCAGTATTTT
CDR3 protein: CASSLRGGVTDTQYF

clone size: medium-sized
J gene: TRBJ2-5
D gene: TRBD1
V gene: TRBV6-1
CDR3 DNA: TGTGCCAGCAGTGAAGACCCCCGACAGGGGATCCTACAAGAGACCCAGTACTTC
CDR3 protein: CASSEDPRQGILQETQYF

clone size: few
J gene: TRBJ2-7
D gene: TRBD2
V gene: TRBV10-3
CDR3 DNA: TGTGCCAGCAGTGAGTCCAGCGGGAGTCCCTACGAGCAGTACTTC
CDR3 protein: CASSESSGSPYEQYF

clone size: many
J gene: TRBJ2-2
D gene: TRBD2
V gene: TRBV6-1
CDR3 DNA: TGTGCCAGCGCCCTAGCGGGAGACACCGGGGAGCTGTTTTTT
CDR3 protein: CASALAGDTGELFF

clone size: few
J gene: TRBJ2-2
D gene: .
V gene: TRBV7-3
CDR3 DNA: TGTGCCAGCAGCCTCGCCCAGTACACCGGGGAGCTGTTTTTT
CDR3 protein: CASSLAQYTGELFF

clone size: .
J gene: TRBJ2-2
D gene: .
V gene: TRBV5-1
CDR3 DNA: TGCGCCAGCAGCTTGACTAGTTTTAACACCGGGGAGCTGTTTTTT
CDR3 protein: CASSLTSFNTGELFF

clone size: once
J gene: TRBJ2-5
D gene: TRBD2
V gene: TRBV6-1
CDR3 DNA: TGTGCCAGCGCGGGGCTAGCGGGCCGAGACCAAGACACCCAGTACTTC
CDR3 protein: CASAGLAGRDQDTQYF

clone size: .
J gene: TRBJ1-3
D gene: .
V gene: TRBV6-1
CDR3 DNA: TGTGCCAGCAGTGCAAGAGGCTTCTCTGGAAACACCATATATTTT
CDR3 protein: CASSARGFSGNTIYF

clone size: .
J gene: TRBJ1-4
D gene: .
V gene: TRBV5-3
CDR3 DNA: TGTGCCAGAAGCTTCGACACAAATGGCGAAAAACTGTTTTTT
CDR3 protein: CARSFDTNGEKLFF